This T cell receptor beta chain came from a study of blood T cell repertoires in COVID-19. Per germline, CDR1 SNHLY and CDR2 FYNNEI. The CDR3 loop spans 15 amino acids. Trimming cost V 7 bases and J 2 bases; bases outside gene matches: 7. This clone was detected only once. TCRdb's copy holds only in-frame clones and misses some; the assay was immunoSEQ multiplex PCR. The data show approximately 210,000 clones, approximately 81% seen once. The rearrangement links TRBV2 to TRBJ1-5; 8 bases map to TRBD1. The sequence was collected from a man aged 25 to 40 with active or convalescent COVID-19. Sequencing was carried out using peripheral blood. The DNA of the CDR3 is TGTGCCAGCACCCTGGACAGGGCAGGCAATCAGCCCCAGCATTTT. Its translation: CASTLDRAGNQPQHF.